A single sample is the source of the 10 T cell receptor beta chains below, sequenced in a study of yellow fever vaccine responses in identical twins. A single record per CDR3 protein comes from TCRdb applying MiXCR to the RT-PCR reads. The sample lists approximately 7,200 distinct CDR3 sequences, 70% to 90% seen once, with about 1.2% in the top ten. This material consisted of T cells from blood (PBMCs), unsorted or a sorted subset (not recorded which), taken before or after yellow fever vaccination (not recorded which). Every receptor here comes from a woman aged 18 to 35 who received the yellow fever vaccine.

About this clonotype: Relative to the germline gene, one junction end is altered; a read error may explain this. The chain employs TRBV11-1 and TRBJ2-3; 9 bases fit TRBD2. CDR3 length equals 14 residues. The germline gives CDR1 SGHAT, CDR2 FQDESV (reference sequence). The CDR3 DNA reads TGTGCCAGCAGCCTAGCGGGGCCAACAGATACGCAGTATTTT. It is translated as CASSLAGPTDTQYF.

The chain links TRBV11-1 to TRBJ1-5, with TRBD1 matching 8 bases. CDR1 is SGHAT, CDR2 FQDESV, per germline (reference sequence). J gave up 5 bases and V 5 bases, and 8 bases lay outside the gene matches. The CDR3 spans 15 residues. The CDR3 loop reads CASSAGGQGYQPQHF. The DNA for the CDR3 is TGTGCCAGCAGCGCGGGCGGACAGGGTTATCAGCCCCAGCATTTT.

The chain couples TRBV29-1 to TRBJ1-4; D is perhaps TRBD1 (5 bases). CDR3 length equals 14 residues. Germline CDR1 reads SQVTM; CDR2 reads ANQGSEA. Trimming removed 1 base from V and 3 bases from J, with 9 bases in between. CDR3: CSVEGGEANEKLFF. Written as DNA, the CDR3 is TGCAGCGTTGAAGGGGGGGAAGCTAATGAAAAACTGTTTTTT.

This clonotype was seen a handful of times. The V call is TRBV4-3, the J call TRBJ2-1, with 9 nucleotides matching TRBD2. The J segment lost 6 bases and the V segment lost 5 bases, leaving 5 bases of the junction unmatched. CDR3 length: 14 amino acids. Germline CDR1 is LGHNA and CDR2 is YSLEER. The CDR3 reads CASSIAGVGNEQFF. The CDR3 nucleotides are TGCGCCAGCAGCATAGCGGGAGTGGGCAATGAGCAGTTCTTC.

The CDR3 region has the DNA TGTGCCAGCAGCTTGTTTACAGTTAACACTGAAGCTTTCTTT. Protein sequence: CASSLFTVNTEAFF. The V call is TRBV5-5, the J call TRBJ1-1; D is uncertain. V was trimmed by 1 base and J by 2 bases, leaving 9 bases between them. Looked up from germline, CDR1 is SGHKS and CDR2 is YYEKEE (reference sequence). The CDR3 consists of 14 residues.

The chain has TRBV28 and TRBJ2-5, with a possible D match to TRBD1 (5 bases). V was trimmed by 2 bases and J by 4 bases, leaving 14 bases between them. The CDR3 spans 15 residues. Germline V lookup: CDR1 MDHEN, CDR2 SYDVKM. CDR3 sequence reads: CASSLPQGHGETQYF. The CDR3 DNA reads as TGTGCCAGCAGTTTACCCCAGGGTCACGGAGAGACCCAGTACTTC.

V is TRBV7-2 and J is TRBJ2-5; no reliable D call. Germline CDR1 and CDR2: SGHTA and FQGNSA. The CDR3 is 11 residues long. V lost 5 bases and J lost 5, with 6 bases in between. The CDR3 is CASSHSETQYF. For the CDR3, the DNA is TGTGCCAGCAGCCACAGTGAGACCCAGTACTTC.

The chain uses TRBV4-2 and TRBJ2-7; 9 bases agree with TRBD2. This CDR3 comprises 14 residues. Looked up from germline, CDR1 is LGHNA and CDR2 is YNFKEQ. The V segment lost 2 bases and the J segment 6 bases; nucleotides outside the gene matches: 5. The CDR3 DNA sequence: TGTGCCAGCAGCCAAATAGCGGGAGCATCCGAGCAGTACTTC. This codes for CASSQIAGASEQYF.

The genes are TRBV28 and TRBJ2-2; D is tentatively TRBD1 or TRBD2 (5 bases each). The germline V gene encodes CDR1 MDHEN and CDR2 SYDVKM. The CDR3 sequence is 14 residues long. V shed 7 bases and J shed 4 bases, with 13 bases lying between them. CDR3 residues: CASIEGRVTGELFF. The CDR3 DNA sequence: TGTGCCAGCATAGAGGGGAGAGTCACCGGGGAGCTGTTTTTT.

This clonotype was seen more than once but under ten times. The V call is TRBV29-1, the J call TRBJ2-7, with a weak D call TRBD1 (5 bases). The CDR3 length is 12 residues. The ends were cut back, 4 bases at V and 2 bases at J, with 9 bases in the middle. CDR1 is SQVTM and CDR2 is ANQGSEA in the germline V gene. The CDR3 spells CSVVKGPYEQYF. CDR3 DNA: TGCAGCGTTGTTAAGGGGCCCTACGAGCAGTACTTC.